Below are 14 T cell receptor beta chains sequenced from a single sample in a study of Ad26.COV2.S vaccination and SARS-CoV-2 variants. TCRdb's copy holds only in-frame clones and misses some; the assay was immunoSEQ multiplex PCR. The profile shows about 350,000 clones, around nine tenths of them singletons. Described treatment: some 20 received Ad26.COV2.S at low or high dose, single or two shots; roughly 5 received placebo; per-sample allocation not given. Samples came from day 63 after the first vaccine or placebo injection. The sequences come from peripheral blood, collected in a trial of Ad26.COV2.S vaccine versus placebo. These receptors all come from a person aged 18-60 years who received the Ad26.COV2.S COVID-19 vaccine or a placebo.

V gene TRBV19 combines with J gene TRBJ2-2, with no clear D. Trimming cost V 6 bases and J 5 bases, with 7 bases left between them. The length of the CDR3 is 12 residues. Germline lookup yields CDR1 LNHDA and CDR2 SQIVND (reference sequence). In DNA, the CDR3 is TGTGCCAGTAGGGTATCAACCGGGGAGCTGTTTTTT. It codes for CASRVSTGELFF.

The genes are TRBV28 and TRBJ2-7; TRBD1 agrees at 10 bases. With V trimmed by 3 bases and J by 5 bases, 4 bases remained unmatched. This CDR3 is 14 amino acids long. Germline V gene sequence: CDR1 MDHEN, CDR2 SYDVKM. CDR3: CASSLTGGPHEQYF. The DNA of the CDR3 is TGTGCCAGCAGTTTGACAGGGGGCCCCCACGAGCAGTACTTC.

The V call is TRBV3-1 (or the pseudogene TRBV3-2), the J call TRBJ2-2; the D gene is possibly TRBD1 (6 bases). Germline values: CDR1 LGHDT, CDR2 YNNKEL (reference sequence). V dropped 6 bases and J dropped 2 bases, with 10 bases sitting between them. This CDR3 has 14 amino acids. DNA of the CDR3: TGTGCCAGCAGTTACAGGGTTAACACCGGGGAGCTGTTTTTT. The encoded protein is CASSYRVNTGELFF.

This clone was found once. The chain has TRBV13 and TRBJ2-7, with no clear D. CDR3 size: 14 residues. The V gene's germline CDR1 is PRHDT and CDR2 FYEKMQ (reference sequence). With 0 bases removed from V and 1 base from J, the gap between germline ends came to 7 bases. The CDR3 loop is CASSLGRTSYEQYF. CDR3 bases: TGTGCCAGCAGCTTAGGCAGAACATCCTACGAGCAGTACTTC.

The genes are TRBV14 and TRBJ1-1; no clear D gene. Looked up from germline, CDR1 is SGHDN and CDR2 is FVKESK. Deletions cut 2 bases from V and 0 bases from J, with 4 bases between. The CDR3 totals 13 residues. CDR3 protein: CASSQWVNTEAFF. The CDR3 coding sequence is TGTGCCAGCAGCCAATGGGTGAACACTGAAGCTTTCTTT.

The rearrangement links TRBV7-2 to TRBJ1-2; D gene ambiguous. This CDR3 has 16 residues. The germline CDR1 and CDR2 sequences are SGHTA and FQGNSA. The V end was cut by 0 bases, the J end by 0 bases, with 11 bases between. CDR3 nucleotides: TGTGCCAGCAGCTTAGCCATATCCCCCCCTAACTATGGCTACACCTTC. Its protein product is CASSLAISPPNYGYTF.

The chain links TRBV5-1 to TRBJ2-1; TRBD2 agrees at 8 bases. This CDR3 has 20 residues. The ends lost 2 bases at V and 0 bases at J; junction bases unmatched: 16. Germline-derived CDR1 and CDR2 are SGHRS and YFSETQ. The CDR3 loop reads CASSLIPRGLAGYSYNEQFF. The CDR3 DNA sequence: TGCGCCAGCAGCTTAATCCCCCGAGGGCTAGCGGGTTACTCCTACAATGAGCAGTTCTTC.

The chain carries TRBV6-2 or TRBV6-3 and TRBJ1-5; a weak D match, TRBD1 (5 bases). CDR1 is MNHEY and CDR2 is SVGEGT in the germline V gene. Trimming cost V 6 bases and J 2 bases, with 14 bases left between them. The CDR3 has 15 residues. For the CDR3, the DNA is TGTGCCAGCAGCCCTCCATCAGGGCGCAATCAGCCCCAGCATTTT. Amino acids: CASSPPSGRNQPQHF.

The V call is TRBV19, the J call TRBJ1-2, with TRBD1 identical over 7 bases. Germline V gene lookup returns CDR1 LNHDA and CDR2 SQIVND (reference sequence). The J segment lost 8 bases and the V segment lost 8 bases, leaving 8 bases of the junction unmatched. The CDR3 spans 12 residues. CDR3 DNA: TGTGCCAGTGCTGGGGACAGTGGGGGCTACACCTTC. Encoded protein: CASAGDSGGYTF.

This sequence joins TRBV6-2 or TRBV6-3 and TRBJ1-1; D perhaps matches TRBD1 (6 bases). CDR3 size: 12 residues. V gave up 6 bases and J gave up 8 bases, with 13 bases separating them. CDR1 and CDR2 (germline): MNHEY, SVGEGT. DNA of the CDR3: TGTGCCAGCAGCCCAGGACAGCGAGAAGCTTTCTTT. Protein product: CASSPGQREAFF.

The V gene is TRBV5-4, the J gene TRBJ2-1; TRBD2 aligns across 9 bases. The CDR3 extends over 15 amino acids. In germline, CDR1 is SGHNT, CDR2 YYREEE (reference sequence). Trimming took 2 bases from V and 7 from J; bases not matched to a gene: 7. The CDR3 spells CASSFKGLARNEQFF. The CDR3 nucleotides read TGTGCCAGCAGCTTCAAAGGACTAGCGAGGAATGAGCAGTTCTTC.

This chain links TRBV10-1 with TRBJ2-3, with 9 bases identical to TRBD2. This CDR3 spans 15 amino acids. From germline, CDR1 is WNHNN and CDR2 SYGVQD (reference sequence). J gave up 2 bases and V 0 bases, and 0 bases lay outside the gene matches. The CDR3 loop reads CASSESGLATDTQYF. For the CDR3, the DNA is TGCGCCAGCAGTGAGTCGGGACTAGCCACAGATACGCAGTATTTT.

The V call is TRBV5-1, the J call TRBJ2-7; 7 nucleotides align to TRBD2. CDR1 is SGHRS and CDR2 is YFSETQ in the germline V gene. CDR3 size: 15 residues. The V gene end was trimmed by 2 bases and the J gene end by 3 bases; junction bases not matched to a gene: 8. The CDR3 protein is CASSLLAIGDYEQYF. The CDR3 DNA reads as TGCGCCAGCAGCTTACTAGCGATCGGGGACTACGAGCAGTACTTC.

The chain employs TRBV25-1 and TRBJ2-5; possibly TRBD1 for D (7 bases). The CDR3 is made up of 15 amino acids. Trimming took off 4 bases at V and 5 bases at J, with 17 bases between the two ends. Germline-derived CDR1 and CDR2 are MGHDK and SYGVNS. CDR3 DNA: TGTGCCAGCAGTGGTCACAGGGGAGGTAGCGAGACCCAGTACTTC. This encodes CASSGHRGGSETQYF.